A single sample is the source of the 6 T cell receptor beta chains below, sequenced in a study of blood T cells in healthy people across ages. Together with a sample-barcoded 5' primer, a J-beta primer mix was included in a second PCR lasting roughly 6 to 12 cycles. TCRdb processed the 5' RACE reads anew with MiXCR; each CDR3 protein has one entry. The repertoire holds 1.5 million to 2 million distinct CDR3 sequences, with roughly 27% as singletons. The sample was blood. All receptors derive from a woman under 40 in good health.

The chain recombines TRBV28 with TRBJ2-1; D is ambiguous. V dropped 6 bases and J dropped 10 bases, with 10 bases sitting between them. Germline CDR1 is MDHEN and CDR2 is SYDVKM. CDR3 length: 11 residues. The CDR3 region has the DNA TGTGCCAGCAGCCCCCACGCAGAGCAGTTCTTC. Its translation is CASSPHAEQFF. Looking up the rest from reference TRBV28 and TRBJ2-1 gives the full variable domain: DVKVTQSSRYLVKRTGEKVFLECVQDMDHENMFWYRQDPGLGLRLIYFSYDVKMKEKGDIPEGYSVSREKKERFSLILESASTNQTSMYLCASSPHAEQFFGPGTRLTVL.

Concerning this clonotype itself: Just one base apart from a much larger clone, this may be a read error. The conserved phenylalanine or tryptophan is not found at the CDR3 terminus, so this likely reflects a read error. The rearrangement uses TRBV18 and TRBJ2-7, with a weak D call TRBD2 (5 bases). The V and J ends lost 0 bases and 0 bases respectively, with 6 bases between them. Germline V gives CDR1 KGHSH, CDR2 LQKENI. CDR3 length equals 14 residues. In DNA, the CDR3 is TGTGCCAGCTCACCACCTCGGGGCTCCTACGAGCAGTACTTA. It specifies CASSPPRGSYEQYL.

This clonotype was counted many times. The J gene is TRBJ2-5, the V gene TRBV7-9, with a possible D match to TRBD2 (5 bases). Germline V CDR1 and CDR2: SEHNR, FQNEAQ (reference sequence). V was clipped by 3 bases and J by 4 bases, with 9 bases between them. The CDR3 has 13 residues. DNA of the CDR3: TGTGCCAGCAGCTTTGAGGGAAGAGAGACCCAGTACTTC. This sequence encodes CASSFEGRETQYF.

The chain has TRBV20-1 and TRBJ2-3; 16 bases are a match to TRBD2. The CDR3 is made up of 18 amino acids. Germline V gene data show CDR1 as DFQATT and CDR2 as SNEGSKA (reference sequence). V was clipped by 3 bases and J by 3 bases; unmatched bases: 9. CDR3 bases: TGCAGTGCTAGCCCGGGACTAGCGGGGGGGGCAATAACAGATACGCAGTATTTT. This translates into CSASPGLAGGAITDTQYF.

This clonotype was observed a handful of times. The chain uses TRBV6-5 and TRBJ2-1; D not certain. The ends were cut back, 1 base at V and 6 bases at J, with 13 bases in the middle. This CDR3 comprises 15 residues. Germline loops: CDR1 MNHEY, CDR2 SVGAGI. The CDR3 nucleotides are TGTGCCAGCAGTTACTTGCCCAACCGGGCCAATGAGCAGTTCTTC. It translates to CASSYLPNRANEQFF.

This clonotype showed up just a few times. The J gene is TRBJ1-1, the V gene TRBV7-9; 7 bases are a match to TRBD1. CDR3 length: 13 amino acids. The germline CDR1 and CDR2 sequences are SEHNR and FQNEAQ (reference sequence). Trimming took 5 bases from V and 6 from J; bases not matched to a gene: 6. The CDR3 loop is CASSPGQVSEAFF. The CDR3 region has the DNA TGTGCCAGCAGCCCCGGACAGGTCTCTGAAGCTTTCTTT.